This T cell receptor beta chain emerged from a study of blood T cell repertoires in COVID-19. Study at large: Acute and convalescent COVID-19 specimens originated in the United States, Italy and Spain.

Clinical histories supplied by participants themselves formed the basis of cohort assignment. A COVID-19 case was met by exposed participants within 2 weeks before study entry. Produced via immunoSEQ multiplex PCR; TCRdb's table is partial and in-frame only. This sample yields about 350,000 clones, of which roughly 90% are seen a single time; about 0.94% belongs to the top ten. This clone was detected only a few times. V was shortened by 0 bases and J by 0 bases, with 15 bases between the two germline ends. The germline V gene encodes CDR1 MGHRA and CDR2 YSYEKL. This CDR3 has 17 residues. The sequenced material came from PBMCs or T cells enriched from blood (not recorded which). This chain links TRBV4-1 with TRBJ2-7, with D unresolved. This sequence originates from a woman in her twenties or thirties who had been exposed to COVID-19. CDR3 DNA sequence: TGCGCCAGCAGCCAAGATTCCCTGACTCAAAACTCCTACGAGCAGTACTTC. It specifies CASSQDSLTQNSYEQYF.